Here is one TCR beta chain with its context. Its antigen is currently not known. The input lacks base qualities; no much larger clone sits a single base away. At diagnosis, peripheral blood, uninvolved tumor-adjacent lung and tumor were collected and were preserved as a mix of fresh-frozen and FFPE material. For TCR repertoire profiling, the blood samples were analyzed as peripheral blood mononuclear cells. The record originates from a study of T cells in localized non-small cell lung cancer (dated by TCRdb to 2018 to 2020). Context from the whole study: The study analyzed T cell repertoires of under 250 early-stage NSCLC patients, comparing tumors and uninvolved tumor-adjacent lungs. The cohort was made up of around 250 treatment-naive NSCLC patients whose localized lung tumors had been resected. NSCLC patients had a mean age of roughly 64 years, and 129 were male and about a hundred female.

TCR beta CDR3 regions were sequenced from DNA using the immunoSEQ Assay. Under the source paper's analysis protocol: T cell density was computed as TCR beta template counts normalized to usable DNA estimated by amplifying housekeeping genes. Using the preseqR package, richness was estimated by extrapolating to 120,000 templates for tissue samples and 400,000 templates for PBMC samples. Clonality was defined as one minus Pielou's evenness. Differential abundance testing on productive amino-acid clonotypes, with a minimum total count of 5 and an alpha of 0.1, was used to identify tissue-enriched TCRs. The Jaccard Index and the Morisita Overlap Index were used to quantify repertoire overlap between compartments. TCR beta CDR3s were clustered by GLIPH together with public tetramer-defined viral CDR3s, and at least three viral sequences plus V-gene enrichment were required for viral motifs. What TCRdb holds here is the immuneACCESS table cut down to in-frame rearrangements. Part of the clones is not present; checked against another copy, under half of the missing clones reflect an unresolved V gene, and the others are unexplained. V, J and clone size are those of that table, while D and trimming were read from the DNA. The table for this sample lists roughly 30,000 clones; around 82% of them were counted only once. Of the sample, roughly 5.7% falls within the top ten clones.

Broader findings and caveats from the paper: Because multi-region sequencing of the tumors was not done, intratumor heterogeneity could not be ruled out. Uninvolved tumor-adjacent lung showed the highest T cell clonality, higher than tumor, which suggests more focused antigenic responses in the uninvolved tumor-adjacent lung. Since the design was exploratory, TCR variables were selected using unadjusted p-values with no false-discovery rate correction. Higher T cell density in blood was associated with longer overall survival, whereas higher clonality in adjacent lung was associated with shorter survival. Of the top 100 tumor clones, a median of approximately 60 were detected in paired uninvolved adjacent lung; 28 were also among that lung's top 100.

A distance of 10 bases separates the germline ends of V and J, which lose 7 bases and 3 bases respectively. Its CDR3 holds 13 amino acids, cysteine through phenylalanine. Here the CDR3 DNA is all that survives: 39 bases in frame from base 1. Per the germline V gene, SNHLY is the CDR1 and FYNNEI is the CDR2. Sample: peripheral blood mononuclear cells, taken before any cancer treatment. The sequence was collected from a man between 40 and 69 years old with stage III lung adenocarcinoma. The chain uses TRBV2 and TRBJ1-5; no confident D gene assignment can be made. The sequence in DNA is TGTGCCAGCACCTACGCAGTCAATCAGCCCCAGCATTTT. Translated, it reads CASTYAVNQPQHF.